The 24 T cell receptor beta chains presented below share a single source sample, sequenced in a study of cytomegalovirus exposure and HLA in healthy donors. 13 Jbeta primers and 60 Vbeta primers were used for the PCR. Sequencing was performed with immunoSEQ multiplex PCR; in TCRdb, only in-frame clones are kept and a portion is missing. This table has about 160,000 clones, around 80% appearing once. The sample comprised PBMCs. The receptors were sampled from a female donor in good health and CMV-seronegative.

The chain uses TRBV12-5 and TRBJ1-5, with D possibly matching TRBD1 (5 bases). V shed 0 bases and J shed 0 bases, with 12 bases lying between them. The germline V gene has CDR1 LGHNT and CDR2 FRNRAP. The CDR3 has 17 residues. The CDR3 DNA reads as TGTGCTAGTGGTTTGGTATTGTCAAGGGGTAGCAATCAGCCCCAGCATTTT. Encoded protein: CASGLVLSRGSNQPQHF.

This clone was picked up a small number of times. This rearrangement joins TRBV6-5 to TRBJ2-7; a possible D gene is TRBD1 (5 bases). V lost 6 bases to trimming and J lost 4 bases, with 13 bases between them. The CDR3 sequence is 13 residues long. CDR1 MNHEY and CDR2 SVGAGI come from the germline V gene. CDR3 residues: CASRSDSLYEQYF. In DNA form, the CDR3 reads TGTGCCAGCAGGAGCGACAGCTTATACGAGCAGTACTTC.

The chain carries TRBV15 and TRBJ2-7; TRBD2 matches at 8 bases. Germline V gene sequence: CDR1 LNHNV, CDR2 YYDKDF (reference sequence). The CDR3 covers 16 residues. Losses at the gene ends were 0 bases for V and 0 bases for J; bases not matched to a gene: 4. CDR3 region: CATSRELAGSSYEQYF. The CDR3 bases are TGTGCCACCAGCAGAGAATTAGCGGGAAGCTCCTACGAGCAGTACTTC.

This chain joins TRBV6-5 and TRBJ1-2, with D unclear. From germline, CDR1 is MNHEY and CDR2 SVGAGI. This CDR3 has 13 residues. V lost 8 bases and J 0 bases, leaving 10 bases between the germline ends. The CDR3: CASCSPANYGYTF. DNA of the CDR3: TGTGCCAGCTGTTCCCCTGCTAACTATGGCTACACCTTC.

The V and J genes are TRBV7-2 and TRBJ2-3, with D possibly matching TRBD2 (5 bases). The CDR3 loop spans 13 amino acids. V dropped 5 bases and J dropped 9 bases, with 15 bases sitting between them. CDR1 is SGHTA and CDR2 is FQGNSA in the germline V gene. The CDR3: CASSPSPTGTQYF. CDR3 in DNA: TGTGCCAGCAGCCCCTCCCCGACGGGGACGCAGTATTTT.

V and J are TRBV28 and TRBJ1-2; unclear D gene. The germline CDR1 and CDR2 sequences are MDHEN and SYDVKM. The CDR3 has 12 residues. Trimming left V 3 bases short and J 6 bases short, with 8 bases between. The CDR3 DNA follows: TGTGCCAGCAGTTTTGGGAGGGATGGCTACACCTTC. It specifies CASSFGRDGYTF.

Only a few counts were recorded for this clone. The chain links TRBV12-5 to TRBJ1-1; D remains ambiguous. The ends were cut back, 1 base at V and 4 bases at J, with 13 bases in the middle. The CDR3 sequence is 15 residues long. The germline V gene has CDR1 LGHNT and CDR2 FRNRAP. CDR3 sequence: CASGLGTPEGTEAFF. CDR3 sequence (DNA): TGTGCTAGTGGTTTGGGGACTCCTGAGGGCACTGAAGCTTTCTTT.

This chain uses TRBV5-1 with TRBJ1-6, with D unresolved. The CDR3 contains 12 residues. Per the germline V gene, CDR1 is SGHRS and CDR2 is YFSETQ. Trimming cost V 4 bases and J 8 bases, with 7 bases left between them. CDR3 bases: TGCGCCAGCAGCCACGGAGATTCACCCCTCCACTTT. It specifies CASSHGDSPLHF. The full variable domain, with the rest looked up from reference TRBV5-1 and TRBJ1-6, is KAGVTQTPRYLIKTRGQQVTLSCSPISGHRSVSWYQQTPGQGLQFLFEYFSETQRNKGNFPGRFSGRQFSNSRSEMNVSTLELGDSALYLCASSHGDSPLHFGNGTRLTVT.

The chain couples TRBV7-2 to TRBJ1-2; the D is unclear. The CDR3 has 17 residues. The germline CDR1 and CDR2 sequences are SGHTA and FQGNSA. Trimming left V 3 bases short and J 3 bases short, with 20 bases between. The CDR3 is CASSFRREGSSDYGYTF. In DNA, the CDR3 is TGTGCCAGCAGCTTTCGGCGAGAGGGATCCAGCGACTATGGCTACACCTTC.

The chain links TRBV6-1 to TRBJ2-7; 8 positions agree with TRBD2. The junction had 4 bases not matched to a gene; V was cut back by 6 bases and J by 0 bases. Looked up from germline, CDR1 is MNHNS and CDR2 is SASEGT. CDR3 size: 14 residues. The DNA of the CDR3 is TGTGCCAGCAGGGTACTAGCGGACTCCTACGAGCAGTACTTC. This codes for CASRVLADSYEQYF.

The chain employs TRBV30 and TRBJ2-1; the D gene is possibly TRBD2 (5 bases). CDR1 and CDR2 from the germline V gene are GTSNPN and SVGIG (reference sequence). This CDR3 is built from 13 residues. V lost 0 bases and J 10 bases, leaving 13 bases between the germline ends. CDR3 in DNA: TGTGCCTGGAGTGTCCCAAATACGGGGGAGCAGTTCTTC. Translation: CAWSVPNTGEQFF.

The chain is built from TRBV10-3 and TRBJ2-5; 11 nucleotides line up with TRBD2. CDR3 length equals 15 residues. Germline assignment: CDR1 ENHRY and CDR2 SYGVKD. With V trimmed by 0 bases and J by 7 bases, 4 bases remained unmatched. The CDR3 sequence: CAISESGLAAGTQYF. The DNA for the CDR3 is TGTGCCATCAGTGAGTCGGGACTAGCGGCTGGGACCCAGTACTTC.

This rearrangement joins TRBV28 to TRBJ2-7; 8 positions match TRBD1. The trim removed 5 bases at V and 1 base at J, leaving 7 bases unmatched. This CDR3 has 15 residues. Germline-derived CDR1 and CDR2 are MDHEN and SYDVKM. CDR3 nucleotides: TGTGCCAGCAGTATGACAGGGGTAGGGTCCTACGAGCAGTACTTC. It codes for CASSMTGVGSYEQYF.

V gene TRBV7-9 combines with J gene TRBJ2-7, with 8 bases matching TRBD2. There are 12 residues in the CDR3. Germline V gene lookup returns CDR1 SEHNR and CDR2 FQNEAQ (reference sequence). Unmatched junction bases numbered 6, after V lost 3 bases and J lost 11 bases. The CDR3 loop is CASSFPGGAEYF. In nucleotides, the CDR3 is TGTGCCAGCAGCTTCCCGGGGGGGGCTGAGTACTTC.

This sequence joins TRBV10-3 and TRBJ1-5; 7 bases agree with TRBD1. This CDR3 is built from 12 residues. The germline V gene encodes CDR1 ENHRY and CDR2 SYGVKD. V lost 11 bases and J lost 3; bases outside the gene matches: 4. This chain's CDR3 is CAVQGPNQPQHF. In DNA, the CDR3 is TGTGCCGTACAGGGGCCCAATCAGCCCCAGCATTTT.

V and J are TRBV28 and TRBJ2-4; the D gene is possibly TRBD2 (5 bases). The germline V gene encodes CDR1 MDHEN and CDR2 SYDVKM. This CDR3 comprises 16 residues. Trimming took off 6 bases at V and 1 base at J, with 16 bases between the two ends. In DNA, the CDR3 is TGTGCCAGCAGCCCCCATAGCGCGGATGCCAAAAACATTCAGTACTTC. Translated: CASSPHSADAKNIQYF.

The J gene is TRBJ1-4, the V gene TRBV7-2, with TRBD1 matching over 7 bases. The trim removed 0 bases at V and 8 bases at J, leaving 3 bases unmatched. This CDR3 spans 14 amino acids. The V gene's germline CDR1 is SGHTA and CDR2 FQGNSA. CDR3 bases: TGTGCCAGCAGCTTAGCTCGAGGGGGCGAAAAACTGTTTTTT. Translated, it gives CASSLARGGEKLFF. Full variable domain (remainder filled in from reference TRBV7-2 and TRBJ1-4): GAGVSQSPSNKVTEKGKDVELRCDPISGHTALYWYRQSLGQGLEFLIYFQGNSAPDKSGLPSDRFSAERTGGSVSTLTIQRTQQEDSAVYLCASSLARGGEKLFFGSGTQLSVL.

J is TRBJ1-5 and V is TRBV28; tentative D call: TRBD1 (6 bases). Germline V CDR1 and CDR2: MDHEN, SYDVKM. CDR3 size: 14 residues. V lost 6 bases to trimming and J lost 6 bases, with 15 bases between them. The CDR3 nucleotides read TGTGCCAGCAGCCGTACAGGGACGAGTCAGCCCCAGCATTTT. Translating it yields CASSRTGTSQPQHF.

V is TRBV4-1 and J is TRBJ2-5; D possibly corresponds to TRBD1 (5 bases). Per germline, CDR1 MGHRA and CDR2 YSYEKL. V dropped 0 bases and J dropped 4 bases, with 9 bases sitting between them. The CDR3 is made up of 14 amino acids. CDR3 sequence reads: CASSQDPGSETQYF. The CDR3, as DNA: TGCGCCAGCAGCCAAGATCCAGGGTCAGAGACCCAGTACTTC.

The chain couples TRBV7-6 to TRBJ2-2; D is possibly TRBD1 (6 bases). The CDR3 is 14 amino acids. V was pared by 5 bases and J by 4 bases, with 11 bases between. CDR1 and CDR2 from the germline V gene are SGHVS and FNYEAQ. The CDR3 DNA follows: TGTGCCAGCAGCCCAACAGGGCCCACCGGGGAGCTGTTTTTT. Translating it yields CASSPTGPTGELFF. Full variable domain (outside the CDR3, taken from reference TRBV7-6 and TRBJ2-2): GAGVSQSPRYKVTKRGQDVALRCDPISGHVSLYWYRQALGQGPEFLTYFNYEAQQDKSGLPNDRFSAERPEGSISTLTIQRTEQRDSAMYRCASSPTGPTGELFFGEGSRLTVL.

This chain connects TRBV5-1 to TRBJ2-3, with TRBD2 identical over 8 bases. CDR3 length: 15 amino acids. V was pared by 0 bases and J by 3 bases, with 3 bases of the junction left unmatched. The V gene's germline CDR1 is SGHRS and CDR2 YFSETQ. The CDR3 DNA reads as TGCGCCAGCAGCTTGGTAACGGGAGGGACAGATACGCAGTATTTT. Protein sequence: CASSLVTGGTDTQYF.

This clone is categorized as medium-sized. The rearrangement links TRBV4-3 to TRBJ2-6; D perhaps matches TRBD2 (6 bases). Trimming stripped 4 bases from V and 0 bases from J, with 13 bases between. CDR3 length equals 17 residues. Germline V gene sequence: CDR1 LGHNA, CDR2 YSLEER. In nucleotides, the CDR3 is TGCGCCAGCAGCCCCCGGGACTCCACCTCTGGGGCCAACGTCCTGACTTTC. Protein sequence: CASSPRDSTSGANVLTF.

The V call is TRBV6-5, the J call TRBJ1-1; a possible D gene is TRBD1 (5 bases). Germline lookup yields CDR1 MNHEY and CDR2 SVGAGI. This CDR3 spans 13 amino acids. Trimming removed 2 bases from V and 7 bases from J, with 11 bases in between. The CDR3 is CASSYNAGGEAFF. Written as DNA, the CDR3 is TGTGCCAGCAGTTACAACGCCGGGGGTGAAGCTTTCTTT.

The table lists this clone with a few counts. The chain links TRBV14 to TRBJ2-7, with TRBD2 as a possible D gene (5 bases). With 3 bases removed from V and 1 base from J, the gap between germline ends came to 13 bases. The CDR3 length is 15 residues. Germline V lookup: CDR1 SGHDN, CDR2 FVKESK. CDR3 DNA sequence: TGTGCCAGCAGCCAGGACTGGGGAGCGTCCTACGAGCAGTACTTC. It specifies CASSQDWGASYEQYF.